A single sample gave rise to the 20 T cell receptor beta chains below, sequenced in a study of CD8 T cells in ankylosing spondylitis (dated by TCRdb to between 2016 and 2019). Antigen specificity for these receptors is unknown. Here is what the overall study found, with its caveats: Blood from ankylosing spondylitis patients appeared to be characterized by a TCR beta motif composed of under ten highly homologous amino acid variants.

Libraries were built with 5' RACE. Sequenced on an Illumina HiSeq 2500. Starting from the raw public reads, TCRdb applied fastp trimming at Q25, assembled clones with MiXCR and retained in-frame beta chains. Every entry covers one CDR3 protein and lists the most common genes and DNA from its rows. Here the sample has 390,000 or so distinct CDR3 sequences; around 22% occur a single time. The top ten constitute about 16% of the sample. Specimen: blood, either unsorted or a sorted T cell fraction (not recorded which). The receptors here all came from a male donor with ankylosing spondylitis.

The rearrangement joins TRBV20-1 to TRBJ1-2; D is unclear. CDR3 length: 16 amino acids. CDR1 is DFQATT, CDR2 SNEGSKA, per germline (reference sequence). V lost 4 bases to trimming and J lost 8 bases, with 26 bases between them. The CDR3 region has the DNA TGCAGTGCTAAGTCTAATCGCGGGTCCTCGGATCGAGGCTACACCTTC. Translated: CSAKSNRGSSDRGYTF.

This chain connects TRBV25-1 to TRBJ1-4, with D possibly being TRBD1 (5 bases). Trimming shortened V by 1 base and J by 7 bases, and 13 bases separated the two germline ends. Germline lookup yields CDR1 MGHDK and CDR2 SYGVNS. The CDR3 has 15 residues. The CDR3 here is CASSESVGGREKLFF. CDR3 nucleotides: TGTGCCAGCAGTGAATCTGTGGGGGGACGTGAAAAACTGTTTTTT.

This clonotype was seen only a few times. This chain joins TRBV20-1 and TRBJ2-1; 9 nucleotides agree with TRBD2. This CDR3 spans 15 amino acids. Germline CDR1 DFQATT, CDR2 SNEGSKA (reference sequence). V shed 0 bases and J 3 bases; nucleotides not matched to a gene: 3. For the CDR3, the DNA is TGCAGTGCTAGAGATAGAGCGGGAGGCTACAATGAGCAGTTCTTC. As protein: CSARDRAGGYNEQFF.

This clonotype has only a few counts. The chain joins TRBV28 to TRBJ2-3; 7 positions agree with TRBD2. The V gene's germline CDR1 is MDHEN and CDR2 SYDVKM. Trimming took 4 bases from V and 10 from J; bases not matched to a gene: 11. This CDR3 has 14 residues. In nucleotides, the CDR3 is TGTGCCAGCAGTTCCCCTTGGCGGGAGAATGCGCAGTATTTT. It translates to CASSSPWRENAQYF.

This clonotype was observed a few times. The chain recombines TRBV7-2 with TRBJ2-7; D is unclear. CDR3 length: 11 amino acids. The germline V gene has CDR1 SGHTA and CDR2 FQGNSA. The V end lost 8 bases, the J end lost 2 bases, and 7 bases lay between the germline ends. As DNA, the CDR3 is TGTGCCAGCGAGCTGGCCTACGAGCAGTACTTC. This sequence encodes CASELAYEQYF.

This chain connects TRBV6-5 to TRBJ2-1, with D perhaps TRBD2 (6 bases). The germline CDR1 and CDR2 sequences are MNHEY and SVGAGI. Trimming removed 2 bases at V and 4 bases at J, with 21 bases between. This CDR3 comprises 18 residues. CDR3 coding DNA: TGTGCCAGCAGTTACGGGATGTCTAGCGAAATCGTTTACAATGAGCAGTTCTTC. As protein: CASSYGMSSEIVYNEQFF.

This clonotype has a handful of counts. V usage is TRBV20-1 and J usage is TRBJ2-7; D uncertain. V lost 0 bases and J 4 bases, leaving 10 bases between the germline ends. Per germline, CDR1 DFQATT and CDR2 SNEGSKA (reference sequence). CDR3 length: 13 amino acids. CDR3 sequence reads: CSARDQVGYEQYF. CDR3 DNA: TGCAGTGCTAGAGATCAGGTCGGGTACGAGCAGTACTTC.

This clonotype was detected a few times. CDR3 DNA sequence: TGTGCCAGCAGGTTGACAGGGGGAGTGCTGAACACTGAAGCTTTCTTT. Protein: CASRLTGGVLNTEAFF. The chain has TRBV4-2 and TRBJ1-1; 9 nucleotides line up with TRBD1. CDR1 is LGHNA, CDR2 YNFKEQ, per germline. Trimming cost V 6 bases and J 0 bases; bases outside gene matches: 8. The CDR3 sequence is 16 residues long.

This clonotype was detected a few times. V usage is TRBV5-5 and J usage is TRBJ2-7; 9 bases agree with TRBD2. V gave up 0 bases and J gave up 6 bases; unmatched junction bases: 4. The CDR3 has 14 residues. CDR1 and CDR2 (germline): SGHKS, YYEKEE (reference sequence). As DNA, the CDR3 is TGTGCCAGCAGCTTGGGGCTAGCGGGAAGCGAGCAGTACTTC. Encoded protein: CASSLGLAGSEQYF.

V gene TRBV18 combines with J gene TRBJ2-5; a weak D match, TRBD2 (5 bases). CDR1 and CDR2 from the germline V gene are KGHSH and LQKENI. The CDR3 consists of 13 residues. Trimming stripped 4 bases from V and 3 bases from J, with 9 bases between. The CDR3 is CASSRSAEETQYF. The CDR3 bases are TGTGCCAGCTCACGATCAGCGGAAGAGACCCAGTACTTC.

This clonotype was found a few times. The chain links TRBV12-3 or TRBV12-4 to TRBJ2-2; D possibly corresponds to TRBD1 (6 bases). V dropped 5 bases and J dropped 6 bases, with 13 bases sitting between them. The CDR3 contains 14 residues. CDR3 coding DNA: TGTGCCAGCAGTCTACAGGGTCAGGCCGGGGAGCTGTTTTTT. Translated: CASSLQGQAGELFF.

This clonotype was detected only a few times. This chain connects TRBV27 to TRBJ1-1; D ambiguous. CDR3 size: 14 residues. Germline-derived CDR1 and CDR2 are MNHEY and SMNVEV (reference sequence). Trimming pared 5 bases from V and 0 bases from J, leaving 10 bases between. In nucleotides, the CDR3 is TGTGCCAGCAGTCCCCGACGGATGAACACTGAAGCTTTCTTT. Its translation is CASSPRRMNTEAFF.

This clonotype was detected a few times. V is TRBV19 and J is TRBJ2-6; TRBD1 might be the D (6 bases). The CDR3 is made up of 15 amino acids. The V end was cut by 8 bases, the J end by 0 bases, with 11 bases between. The germline V gene encodes CDR1 LNHDA and CDR2 SQIVND (reference sequence). The CDR3 is CASGTLDSGANVLTF. CDR3 DNA sequence: TGTGCCAGTGGGACACTCGACTCTGGGGCCAACGTCCTGACTTTC.

This clonotype was counted a few times. The V and J genes are TRBV12-5 and TRBJ2-3; 8 bases fit TRBD1. Unmatched junction bases numbered 2, after V lost 3 bases and J lost 3 bases. Germline assignment: CDR1 LGHNT and CDR2 FRNRAP. This CDR3 spans 14 amino acids. The CDR3 DNA sequence: TGTGCTAGTGGTTTCAGGGGGCCTACAGATACGCAGTATTTT. This encodes CASGFRGPTDTQYF.

This clonotype was seen a few times. The CDR3 DNA reads as TGTGCCAGTAGTCAGCCGGGACAGGGGACCTATGGCTACACCTTC. Protein: CASSQPGQGTYGYTF. The rearrangement joins TRBV19 to TRBJ1-2, with 10 bases lining up with TRBD1. From germline, CDR1 is LNHDA and CDR2 SQIVND (reference sequence). V lost 5 bases and J lost 4; bases outside the gene matches: 7. The CDR3 has 15 amino acids.

The chain employs TRBV28 and TRBJ2-7; D is possibly TRBD2 (7 bases). With 3 bases removed from V and 5 bases from J, the gap between germline ends came to 20 bases. The V gene's germline CDR1 is MDHEN and CDR2 SYDVKM. The CDR3 is 16 residues long. CDR3: CASSFGRGGAIHEQYF. The DNA of the CDR3 is TGTGCCAGCAGTTTCGGAAGAGGGGGGGCAATCCACGAGCAGTACTTC.

This clonotype has at least ten counts. The chain joins TRBV12-3 or TRBV12-4 to TRBJ2-1; TRBD2 is a possible D gene (5 bases). CDR3 length equals 14 residues. The V end lost 7 bases, the J end lost 8 bases, and 18 bases lay between the germline ends. The CDR3 nucleotides read TGTGCCAGCACTGGCCACGCGGGTGATGATGAGCAGTTCTTC. Protein sequence: CASTGHAGDDEQFF.

The V call is TRBV5-1, the J call TRBJ1-4, with a tentative D call TRBD1 (6 bases). The V end lost 1 base, the J end lost 4 bases, and 20 bases lay between the germline ends. Per germline, CDR1 SGHRS and CDR2 YFSETQ. The CDR3 runs 18 residues. The CDR3 DNA reads as TGCGCCAGCAGCTTGTCCCTCGCGTTACAGGGTGGTAATGAAAAACTGTTTTTT. Translated, it gives CASSLSLALQGGNEKLFF.

The chain combines TRBV7-6 with TRBJ2-7; maybe TRBD1 (6 bases). The CDR3 contains 14 residues. Germline V lookup: CDR1 SGHVS, CDR2 FNYEAQ. Trimming pared 2 bases from V and 6 bases from J, leaving 14 bases between. CDR3 coding DNA: TGTGCCAGCAGCTTATCAGGGGCCGGGGCCGAGCAGTACTTC. This codes for CASSLSGAGAEQYF. Full variable domain (outside the CDR3, taken from reference TRBV7-6 and TRBJ2-7): GAGVSQSPRYKVTKRGQDVALRCDPISGHVSLYWYRQALGQGPEFLTYFNYEAQQDKSGLPNDRFSAERPEGSISTLTIQRTEQRDSAMYRCASSLSGAGAEQYFGPGTRLTVT.

This clonotype appeared a few times. The genes are TRBV11-2 and TRBJ2-7; perhaps TRBD1 as D (5 bases). The V end was cut by 7 bases, the J end by 1 base, with 14 bases between. Germline loops: CDR1 SGHAT, CDR2 FQNNGV. CDR3 length: 14 residues. For the CDR3, the DNA is TGTGCCAGCACCCCATTAGGGGCTTCCTACGAGCAGTACTTC. Translation: CASTPLGASYEQYF.